The sequence of this T cell receptor beta chain was determined in a study of T cell responses to AZD1222 COVID-19 vaccine. Study results and limitations: Spike as a whole was targeted by vaccine-associated CD4 TCRs, dominant at 160-218 and 743-854. Only five or six AZD1222 recipients tested seropositive at baseline. Recipients of two AZD1222 doses showed rising Spike-specific TCR breadth and depth. Most donors were white British and more were female, and clonal diversity was possibly underestimated.

CDR1 is MGHRA and CDR2 is YSYEKL in the germline V gene. After removal of 2 bases from V and 4 bases from J, the junction contained 13 bases not matched to a gene. The CDR3 totals 18 residues. Regarding this clone: Its antigen remains unknown.

The assay was immunoSEQ multiplex PCR, and TCRdb's table has in-frame clones only and misses some. The table records 100,000 to 150,000 clones, approximately 86% of them present only once. The material was peripheral blood, obtained on day 0 of AZD1222 vaccination. The origin of this receptor is an adult in good health. The gene calls are TRBV4-1 and TRBJ2-3; 9 bases fit TRBD2. The CDR3 coding sequence is TGCGCCAGCAGCCAAACAGGGGCGGGGGGGCGTCGAGCAGATACGCAGTATTTT. Encoded protein: CASSQTGAGGRRADTQYF.